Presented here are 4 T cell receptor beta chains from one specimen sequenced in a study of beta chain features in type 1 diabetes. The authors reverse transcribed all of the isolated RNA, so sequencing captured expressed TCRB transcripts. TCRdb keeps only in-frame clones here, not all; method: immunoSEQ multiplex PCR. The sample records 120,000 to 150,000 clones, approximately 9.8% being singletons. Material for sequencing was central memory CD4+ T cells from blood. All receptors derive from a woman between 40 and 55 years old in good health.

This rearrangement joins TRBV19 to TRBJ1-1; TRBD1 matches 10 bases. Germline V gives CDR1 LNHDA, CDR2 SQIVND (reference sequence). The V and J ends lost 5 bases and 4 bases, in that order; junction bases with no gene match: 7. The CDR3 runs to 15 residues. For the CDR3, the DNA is TGTGCCAGTAGTCGACAGGGGGCCGGGAGCACTGAAGCTTTCTTT. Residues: CASSRQGAGSTEAFF.

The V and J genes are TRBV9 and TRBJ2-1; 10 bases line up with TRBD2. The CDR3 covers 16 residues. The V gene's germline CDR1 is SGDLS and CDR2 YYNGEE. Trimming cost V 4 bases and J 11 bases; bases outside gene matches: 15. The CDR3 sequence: CASSPRPGGSGGKQFF. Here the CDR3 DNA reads TGTGCCAGCAGCCCCCGCCCGGGGGGTAGCGGGGGGAAGCAGTTCTTC.

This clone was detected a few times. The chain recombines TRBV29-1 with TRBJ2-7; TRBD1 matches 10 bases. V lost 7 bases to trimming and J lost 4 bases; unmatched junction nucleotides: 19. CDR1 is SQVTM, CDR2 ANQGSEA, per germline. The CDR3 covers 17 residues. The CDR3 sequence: CSALASGRDRGFYEQYF. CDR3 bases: TGCAGCGCCCTTGCTTCCGGCCGGGACAGGGGATTTTACGAGCAGTACTTC.

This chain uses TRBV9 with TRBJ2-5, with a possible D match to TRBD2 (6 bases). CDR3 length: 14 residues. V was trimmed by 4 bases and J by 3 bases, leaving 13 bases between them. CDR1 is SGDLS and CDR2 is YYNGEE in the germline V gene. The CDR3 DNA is TGTGCCAGCAGCACCGGGGACTTGAAAGAGACCCAGTACTTC. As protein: CASSTGDLKETQYF.